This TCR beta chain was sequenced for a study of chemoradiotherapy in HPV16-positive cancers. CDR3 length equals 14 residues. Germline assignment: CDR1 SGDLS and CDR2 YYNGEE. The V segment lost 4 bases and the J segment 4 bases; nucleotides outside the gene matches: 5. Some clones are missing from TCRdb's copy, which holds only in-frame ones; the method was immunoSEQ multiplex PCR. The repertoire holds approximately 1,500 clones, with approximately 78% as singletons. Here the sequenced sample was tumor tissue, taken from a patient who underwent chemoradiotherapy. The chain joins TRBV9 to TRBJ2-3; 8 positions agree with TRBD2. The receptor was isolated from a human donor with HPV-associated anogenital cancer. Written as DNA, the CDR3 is TGTGCCAGCAGCCCCGGGGGGGCCCCAGATACGCAGTATTTT. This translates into CASSPGGAPDTQYF. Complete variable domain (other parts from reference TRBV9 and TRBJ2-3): DSGVTQTPKHLITATGQRVTLRCSPRSGDLSVYWYQQSLDQGLQFLIQYYNGEERAKGNILERFSAQQFPDLHSELNLSSLELGDSALYFCASSPGGAPDTQYFGPGTRLTVL.